Sequencing of this T cell receptor (beta chain) was carried out in a study of OX40 agonist ivuxolimab in advanced cancers. Germline lookup yields CDR1 LNHDA and CDR2 SQIVND (reference sequence). The V end lost 5 bases, the J end lost 2 bases, and 10 bases lay between the germline ends. This CDR3 region has 15 residues. Some clones are missing from TCRdb's copy, which holds only in-frame ones; the method was immunoSEQ multiplex PCR. The repertoire consists of about 72,000 clones, with roughly nine tenths occurring once and the leading ten covering roughly 1%. This sequence joins TRBV19 and TRBJ2-6, with a possible D match to TRBD1 (6 bases). This sequence originates from an adult with an advanced solid tumor such as melanoma, head and neck, liver or kidney cancer. The source was CD4+ or CD8+ T cells sorted from blood, collected in a trial of the OX40 agonist ivuxolimab. The CDR3 coding sequence is TGTGCCAGTAGTGAACAGGGCGCTGGGGCCAACGTCCTGACTTTC. Residues: CASSEQGAGANVLTF.